This TCR beta chain was found in a study of technical replicates of blood from several donors. Data came from immunoSEQ multiplex PCR; TCRdb stores just in-frame clones and leaves some out. The top ten clones hold roughly 4.8% of a sample with about 62,000 clones, 80% to 90% of them seen once. The source is a human donor in good health. Some clones in this sample may be carry-over from other donors' samples. Specimen: PBMCs.

The CDR3, as DNA: TGTGCCAGCAGCGGCCGCCTGGGGCGTGCTGGCTACACCTTC. Amino acids: CASSGRLGRAGYTF. This chain uses TRBV7-2 with TRBJ1-2; the D gene is possibly TRBD1 (5 bases). Germline V lookup: CDR1 SGHTA, CDR2 FQGNSA. The CDR3 consists of 14 residues. V lost 5 bases and J lost 7, with 17 bases in between.